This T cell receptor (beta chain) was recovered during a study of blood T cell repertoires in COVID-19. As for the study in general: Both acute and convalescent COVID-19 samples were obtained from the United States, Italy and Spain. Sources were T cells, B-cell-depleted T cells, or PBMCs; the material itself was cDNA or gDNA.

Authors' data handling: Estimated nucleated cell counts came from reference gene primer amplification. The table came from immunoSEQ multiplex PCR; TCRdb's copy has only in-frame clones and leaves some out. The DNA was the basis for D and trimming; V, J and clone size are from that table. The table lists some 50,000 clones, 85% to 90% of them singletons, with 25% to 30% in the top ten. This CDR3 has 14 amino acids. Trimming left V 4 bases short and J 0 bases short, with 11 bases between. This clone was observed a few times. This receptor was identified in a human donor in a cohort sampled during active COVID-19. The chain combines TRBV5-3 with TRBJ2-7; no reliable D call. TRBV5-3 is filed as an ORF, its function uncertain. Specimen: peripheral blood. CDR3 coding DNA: TGTGCCAGAAGCCCCGGTTTGTGCTCCTACGAGCAGTACTTC. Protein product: CARSPGLCSYEQYF.